This T cell receptor beta chain originates from a study of blood T cell repertoires in COVID-19. As for the study in general: T cells, B-cell-depleted T cells, or PBMCs provided the cDNA or gDNA that served as material.

As handled by the study authors: Reference gene primer amplification gave nucleated cell count estimates. The protocol was immunoSEQ multiplex PCR, while the TCRdb copy is restricted to in-frame clones and leaves out a portion. The V and J calls and clone size come from that table; D and trimming were worked out from the DNA. Of approximately 190,000 clones in the sample, over 70% are singletons; the top ten hold about 18%. The CDR3 is 12 residues long. The germline CDR1 and CDR2 sequences are SQVTM and ANQGSEA. Trimming removed 8 bases from V and 4 bases from J; junction bases left unmatched: 7. The TCR sequence derives from a man in his fifties or sixties with active or convalescent COVID-19. The chain recombines TRBV29-1 with TRBJ2-5, with 7 positions matching TRBD2. Material for sequencing was peripheral blood. The CDR3 DNA sequence: TGCAGCCCCAAGGTAGCGGGAGAGACCCAGTACTTC. It encodes CSPKVAGETQYF.